These 23 T cell receptor beta chains came from one sample sequenced in a study of blood T cell repertoires in COVID-19. Repertoires were generated with immunoSEQ multiplex PCR, while TCRdb's copy carries only in-frame clones and drops some. The data show 30,000 to 40,000 clones, 75% seen once. Sequenced input: peripheral blood. These receptors all stem from an elderly man with active or convalescent COVID-19.

This sequence joins TRBV29-1 and TRBJ2-3; a weak D match, TRBD1 (6 bases). There are 12 residues in the CDR3. From germline, CDR1 is SQVTM and CDR2 ANQGSEA. Trimming removed 8 bases from V and 5 bases from J, with 14 bases in between. The CDR3 loop is CSSTGRGDTQYF. As DNA, the CDR3 is TGCAGCTCTACAGGGCGTGGAGATACGCAGTATTTT.

The chain uses TRBV28 and TRBJ2-3, with TRBD1 identical over 10 bases. Germline V CDR1 and CDR2: MDHEN, SYDVKM. The CDR3 runs to 13 residues. Trimming took 6 bases from V and 3 from J; bases not matched to a gene: 0. The CDR3 DNA reads TGTGCCAGCAGGGACAGGGGGACAGATACGCAGTATTTT. Its translation is CASRDRGTDTQYF.

For the CDR3, the DNA is TGTGCCAGCAGTCGGGACAGGGGACCCCGCTACACCTTC. Protein sequence: CASSRDRGPRYTF. The genes are TRBV12-3 or TRBV12-4 and TRBJ1-2; 10 bases align to TRBD1. Trimming at V came to 5 bases and at J to 9 bases, leaving 6 bases not matched to a gene. The CDR3 has 13 residues.

V and J are TRBV27 and TRBJ1-2; 8 bases match TRBD1. Trimming cost V 6 bases and J 4 bases; bases outside gene matches: 7. The CDR3 covers 14 residues. CDR1 is MNHEY, CDR2 SMNVEV, per germline (reference sequence). The CDR3 spells CASSRGPLGYGYTF. CDR3 nucleotides: TGTGCCAGCAGCAGGGGGCCCTTAGGCTATGGCTACACCTTC.

This clone was detected only a few times. The chain combines TRBV7-2 with TRBJ1-4; tentatively, D is TRBD1 (5 bases). The V gene lost 5 bases and the J gene lost 5 bases, with 15 bases spanning the gap. This CDR3 comprises 15 residues. Germline values: CDR1 SGHTA, CDR2 FQGNSA. The CDR3 reads CASSRAGVSNEKLFF. Here the CDR3 DNA reads TGTGCCAGCAGCCGGGCGGGGGTGTCCAATGAAAAACTGTTTTTT.

The rearrangement links TRBV5-1 to TRBJ2-7; D is possibly TRBD2 (7 bases). The CDR3 has 17 amino acids. V was trimmed by 7 bases and J by 7 bases, leaving 30 bases between them. Germline V gives CDR1 SGHRS, CDR2 YFSETQ. For the CDR3, the DNA is TGCGCCAGCCGGCCAGGGGACCACCCCGCGGGAGAATGGGAGCAGTACTTC. Translation: CASRPGDHPAGEWEQYF.

This chain uses TRBV7-9 with TRBJ2-3; the match to TRBD1 covers 8 bases. This CDR3 comprises 15 residues. Germline assignment: CDR1 SEHNR and CDR2 FQNEAQ (reference sequence). The V gene end was trimmed by 5 bases and the J gene end by 6 bases; junction bases not matched to a gene: 10. CDR3 DNA: TGTGCCAGCAGCAGTGGACAGGGTTACCGGGATACGCAGTATTTT. Translated, it gives CASSSGQGYRDTQYF.

The chain has TRBV18 and TRBJ2-7, with D tentatively TRBD2 (6 bases). Trimming took off 3 bases at V and 7 bases at J, with 13 bases between the two ends. Germline V lookup: CDR1 KGHSH, CDR2 LQKENI. The CDR3 runs to 13 residues. In DNA form, the CDR3 reads TGTGCCAGCTCACCCGGGAGTAGCGGTGAGCAGTACTTC. It yields the protein CASSPGSSGEQYF.

CDR3 sequence (DNA): TGTGCCAGCAGCCAAGATGTGAGGGCCGGGGAGCTGTTTTTT. Protein: CASSQDVRAGELFF. The chain links TRBV3-1 (or the pseudogene TRBV3-2) to TRBJ2-2, with D maybe TRBD2 (5 bases). The CDR3 is 14 residues long. Trimming cost V 0 bases and J 6 bases, with 8 bases left between them. Germline V gives CDR1 LGHDT, CDR2 YNNKEL (reference sequence).

The sample holds a few counts of this clone. The rearrangement uses TRBV6-2 or TRBV6-3 and TRBJ2-1; possibly TRBD2 for D (5 bases). Germline-derived CDR1 and CDR2 are MNHEY and SVGEGT. V shed 5 bases and J shed 2 bases, with 10 bases lying between them. The CDR3 runs 14 residues. DNA of the CDR3: TGTGCCAGCAGTAATGACGGGACCTACAATGAGCAGTTCTTC. Protein: CASSNDGTYNEQFF.

The rearrangement uses TRBV13 and TRBJ1-1, with 7 bases matching TRBD1. The J segment lost 4 bases and the V segment lost 1 base, leaving 3 bases of the junction unmatched. The germline gives CDR1 PRHDT, CDR2 FYEKMQ (reference sequence). The length of the CDR3 is 14 residues. This CDR3 is CASSLAPGGTEAFF. CDR3 bases: TGTGCCAGCAGCTTAGCCCCAGGGGGCACTGAAGCTTTCTTT.

V and J are TRBV19 and TRBJ2-1, with 7 bases identical to TRBD2. Germline V gene sequence: CDR1 LNHDA, CDR2 SQIVND (reference sequence). After removal of 5 bases from V and 4 bases from J, the junction contained 11 bases not matched to a gene. CDR3 length: 16 residues. The CDR3 nucleotides read TGTGCCAGTAGTCCCCCGGGGGGTGGGGGTTACAATGAGCAGTTCTTC. This translates into CASSPPGGGGYNEQFF.

This clone has only one observation. This CDR3 is CASSEWDKDTEAFF. Here the CDR3 DNA reads TGCGCCAGCAGTGAGTGGGACAAGGACACTGAAGCTTTCTTT. V usage is TRBV10-1 and J usage is TRBJ1-1; TRBD1 is a possible D gene (6 bases). Germline assignment: CDR1 WNHNN and CDR2 SYGVQD (reference sequence). V shed 1 base and J shed 3 bases, with 9 bases lying between them. This CDR3 region has 14 residues.

J is TRBJ2-2 and V is TRBV15; 7 bases fit TRBD1. Per the germline V gene, CDR1 is LNHNV and CDR2 is YYDKDF (reference sequence). This CDR3 comprises 17 residues. Losses at the gene ends were 1 base for V and 4 bases for J; bases not matched to a gene: 9. The CDR3 loop is CATSRAWDSVTTGELFF. The CDR3 nucleotides are TGTGCCACCAGCAGAGCCTGGGACAGCGTAACCACCGGGGAGCTGTTTTTT.

The CDR3 loop reads CASSFNRGYYEQYF. The CDR3 DNA is TGTGCCAGCAGTTTCAACAGGGGATACTACGAGCAGTACTTC. J is TRBJ2-7 and V is TRBV6-2 or TRBV6-3; 7 bases align to TRBD1. V dropped 4 bases and J dropped 3; count of bases not matched to a gene: 6. CDR3 length: 14 amino acids. Germline-derived CDR1 and CDR2 are MNHEY and SVGEGT.

This clone was detected once. V and J are TRBV28 and TRBJ2-7, with D possibly TRBD1 on 6 matching bases. Per the germline V gene, CDR1 is MDHEN and CDR2 is SYDVKM. The CDR3 is made up of 16 amino acids. The germline V and J ends were trimmed by 4 bases and 1 base, with 17 bases remaining between them. CDR3 coding DNA: TGTGCCAGCAGTTCTCTCTCCGGGACACGATCCTACGAGCAGTACTTC. This gives the protein CASSSLSGTRSYEQYF.

The rearrangement joins TRBV3-1 (or the pseudogene TRBV3-2) to TRBJ2-7; 10 bases agree with TRBD2. V lost 1 base, J lost 2 bases, and 14 bases stayed unmatched. CDR1 and CDR2 from the germline V gene are LGHDT and YNNKEL (reference sequence). The CDR3 extends over 19 amino acids. CDR3 sequence reads: CASSQGVGLAGDRAYEQYF. As DNA, the CDR3 is TGTGCCAGCAGCCAAGGGGTAGGGCTAGCGGGAGATAGGGCCTACGAGCAGTACTTC.

This chain connects TRBV30 to TRBJ1-1; TRBD1 is a possible D gene (5 bases). The CDR3 loop spans 13 amino acids. Trimming took off 3 bases at V and 4 bases at J, with 12 bases between the two ends. Germline-derived CDR1 and CDR2 are GTSNPN and SVGIG (reference sequence). CDR3 loop: CAWRTGASTEAFF. CDR3 nucleotides: TGTGCCTGGAGAACAGGAGCATCCACTGAAGCTTTCTTT. The variable domain in full, with the rest retrieved from reference TRBV30 and TRBJ1-1, is SQTIHQWPATLVQPVGSPLSLECTVEGTSNPNLYWYRQAAGRGLQLLFYSVGIGQISSEVPQNLSASRPQDRQFILSSKKLLLSDSGFYLCAWRTGASTEAFFGQGTRLTVV.

This chain joins TRBV4-1 and TRBJ2-3, with TRBD2 matching over 12 bases. Trimming took 4 bases from V and 5 from J; bases not matched to a gene: 4. The CDR3 contains 15 residues. Germline CDR1 MGHRA, CDR2 YSYEKL. The CDR3 sequence: CASSLLAGGGDTQYF. The CDR3 coding sequence is TGCGCCAGCAGCCTACTAGCGGGAGGTGGAGATACGCAGTATTTT.

J is TRBJ1-1 and V is TRBV18; a possible D gene is TRBD1 (6 bases). The CDR3 extends over 15 amino acids. Germline CDR1 reads KGHSH; CDR2 reads LQKENI. V was pared by 5 bases and J by 8 bases, with 21 bases between. The CDR3 DNA reads as TGTGCCAGCTCAACCTCCCCTCAGGGGCAACAGGAAGCTTTCTTT. This encodes CASSTSPQGQQEAFF.

The gene calls are TRBV14 and TRBJ2-3; TRBD2 is a possible D gene (6 bases). Trimming took off 4 bases at V and 3 bases at J, with 8 bases between the two ends. Germline CDR1 and CDR2: SGHDN and FVKESK. The CDR3 runs 13 residues. CDR3 DNA: TGTGCCAGCAGCCTTGCGGGGACAGATACGCAGTATTTT. Amino acids: CASSLAGTDTQYF.

The chain joins TRBV11-1 to TRBJ2-3; 7 bases match TRBD1. The V and J ends lost 6 bases and 1 base, in that order; junction bases with no gene match: 7. The CDR3 runs to 15 residues. CDR1 is SGHAT and CDR2 is FQDESV in the germline V gene (reference sequence). The CDR3: CASRPQGIGTDTQYF. Written as DNA, the CDR3 is TGTGCCAGCAGGCCACAGGGGATCGGCACAGATACGCAGTATTTT.

The chain is built from TRBV5-1 and TRBJ2-7; 7 bases are shared with TRBD2. Germline V gene data show CDR1 as SGHRS and CDR2 as YFSETQ. The CDR3 is 16 amino acids. V was pared by 2 bases and J by 4 bases, with 12 bases of the junction left unmatched. The chain's CDR3 is CASSFGLRDYPYEQYF. DNA for the CDR3: TGCGCCAGCAGCTTTGGATTAAGGGACTACCCATACGAGCAGTACTTC.